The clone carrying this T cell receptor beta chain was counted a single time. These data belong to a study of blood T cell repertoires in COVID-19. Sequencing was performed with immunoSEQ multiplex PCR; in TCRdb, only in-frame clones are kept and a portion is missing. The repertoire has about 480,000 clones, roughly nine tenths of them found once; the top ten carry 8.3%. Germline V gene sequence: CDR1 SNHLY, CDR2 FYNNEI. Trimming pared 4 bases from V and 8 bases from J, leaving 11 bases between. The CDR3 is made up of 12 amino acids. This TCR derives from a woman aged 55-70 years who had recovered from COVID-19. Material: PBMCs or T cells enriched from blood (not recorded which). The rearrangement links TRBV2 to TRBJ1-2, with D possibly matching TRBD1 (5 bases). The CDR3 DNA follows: TGTGCCAGCAGTGCAGGGCCAGAGGGCTACACCTTC. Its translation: CASSAGPEGYTF.